This T cell receptor (beta chain) appears in the sequencing data of a study of blood T cell repertoires in COVID-19. Study-level information: Collection of acute and convalescent COVID-19 samples took place in the United States, Italy and Spain.

Assay used: immunoSEQ multiplex PCR; TCRdb lists only in-frame clones, some missing. The sample comprises some 170,000 clones, 60% to 80% of which are singletons, and roughly 3.1% rests with the top ten. V was pared by 3 bases and J by 8 bases, with 4 bases of the junction left unmatched. The germline gives CDR1 SGHAT, CDR2 FQNNGV. The CDR3 extends over 14 amino acids. The specimen sequenced was peripheral blood. The chain joins TRBV11-2 to TRBJ1-4, with 9 bases lining up with TRBD1. This TCR was sampled from a man in his 70s with acute or convalescent COVID-19. The CDR3: CASSLGQGNEKLFF. CDR3 in DNA: TGTGCCAGCAGCTTGGGACAGGGAAACGAAAAACTGTTTTTT.